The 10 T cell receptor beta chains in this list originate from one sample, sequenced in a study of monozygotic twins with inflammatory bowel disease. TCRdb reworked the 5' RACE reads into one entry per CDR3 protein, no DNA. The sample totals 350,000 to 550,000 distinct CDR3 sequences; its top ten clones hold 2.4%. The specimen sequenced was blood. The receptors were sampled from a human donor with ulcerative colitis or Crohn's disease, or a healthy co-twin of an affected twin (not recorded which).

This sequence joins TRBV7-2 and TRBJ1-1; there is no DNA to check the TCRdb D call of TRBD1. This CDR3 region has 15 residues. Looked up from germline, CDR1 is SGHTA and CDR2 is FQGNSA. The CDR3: CASSLVTGTNTEAFF.

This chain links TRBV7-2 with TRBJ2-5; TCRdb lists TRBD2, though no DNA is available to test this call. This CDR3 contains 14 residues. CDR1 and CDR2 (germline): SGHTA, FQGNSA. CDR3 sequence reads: CASSIPGSSETQYF. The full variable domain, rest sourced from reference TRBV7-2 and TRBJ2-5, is GAGVSQSPSNKVTEKGKDVELRCDPISGHTALYWYRQSLGQGLEFLIYFQGNSAPDKSGLPSDRFSAERTGGSVSTLTIQRTQQEDSAVYLCASSIPGSSETQYFGPGTRLLVL.

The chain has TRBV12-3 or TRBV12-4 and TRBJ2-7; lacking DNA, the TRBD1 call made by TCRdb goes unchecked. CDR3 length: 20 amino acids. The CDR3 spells CASSSGTPTGGEDPWFQQYF.

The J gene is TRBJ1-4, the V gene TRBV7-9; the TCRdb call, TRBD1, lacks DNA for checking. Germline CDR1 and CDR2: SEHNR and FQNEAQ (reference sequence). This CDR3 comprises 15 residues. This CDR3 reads CASSLGGDSNEKLFF.

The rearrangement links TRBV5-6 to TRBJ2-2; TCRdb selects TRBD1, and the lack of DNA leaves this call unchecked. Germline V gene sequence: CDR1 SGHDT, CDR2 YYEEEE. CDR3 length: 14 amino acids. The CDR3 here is CASSRPTGNGELFF.

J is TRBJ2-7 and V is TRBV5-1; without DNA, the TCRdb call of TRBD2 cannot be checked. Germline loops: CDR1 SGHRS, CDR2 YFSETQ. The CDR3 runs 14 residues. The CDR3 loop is CASSSGSGLYEQYF. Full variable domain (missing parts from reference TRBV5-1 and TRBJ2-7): KAGVTQTPRYLIKTRGQQVTLSCSPISGHRSVSWYQQTPGQGLQFLFEYFSETQRNKGNFPGRFSGRQFSNSRSEMNVSTLELGDSALYLCASSSGSGLYEQYFGPGTRLTVT.

The CDR3 protein is CASSLAGQVTYEQYF. The rearrangement uses TRBV5-1 and TRBJ2-7; TCRdb selects TRBD1, and the lack of DNA leaves this call unchecked. The germline V gene has CDR1 SGHRS and CDR2 YFSETQ. CDR3 length: 15 amino acids.

CDR3 sequence: CSARIAGADEGQYF. The chain couples TRBV20-1 to TRBJ2-5; TCRdb's assignment of TRBD2 cannot be checked, as there is no DNA. The CDR3 runs to 14 residues. Germline V gene lookup returns CDR1 DFQATT and CDR2 SNEGSKA (reference sequence).

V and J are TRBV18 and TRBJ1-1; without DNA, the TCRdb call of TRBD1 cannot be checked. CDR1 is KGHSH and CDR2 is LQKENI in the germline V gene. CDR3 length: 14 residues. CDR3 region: CASSRIQGNTEAFF.

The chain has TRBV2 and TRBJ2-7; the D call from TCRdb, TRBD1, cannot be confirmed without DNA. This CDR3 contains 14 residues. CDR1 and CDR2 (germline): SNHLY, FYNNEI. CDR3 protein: CASSGTRGIYEQYF. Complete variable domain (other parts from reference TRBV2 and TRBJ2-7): EPEVTQTPSHQVTQMGQEVILRCVPISNHLYFYWYRQILGQKVEFLVSFYNNEISEKSEIFDDQFSVERPDGSNFTLKIRSTKLEDSAMYFCASSGTRGIYEQYFGPGTRLTVT.